Only a few counts were recorded for the clone carrying this TCR beta chain. From RNA transcripts, TCR beta CDR3 regions were amplified. Using the HTBI primer set, a first-round RT-PCR was run on the TCR CDR3. TCRdb analysed the multiplex PCR reads with MiXCR anew, one entry per CDR3 protein. The profile covers about 550,000 distinct CDR3 sequences, with less than 25% appearing a single time and more than 20% taken by the ten largest. The CDR3 totals 15 residues. The V end was cut by 0 bases, the J end by 2 bases, with 14 bases between. The V gene's germline CDR1 is GTSNPN and CDR2 SVGIG (reference sequence). This entry comes from a study of T cells in Graves' hyperthyroidism and ophthalmopathy. The authors took PBMCs from 10 ml fresh peripheral blood.

This chain connects TRBV30 to TRBJ2-7; D is perhaps TRBD1 or TRBD2 (6 bases each). What was sequenced was blood. This receptor was taken from a man between 18 and 29 years old with Graves' hyperthyroidism. The CDR3 bases are TGTGCCTGGAGTGTACTTGGGGGGCCCCCCTACGAGCAGTACTTC. Its protein product is CAWSVLGGPPYEQYF. Based on the CDR3 plus reference TRBV30 and TRBJ2-7, the full variable domain is SQTIHQWPATLVQPVGSPLSLECTVEGTSNPNLYWYRQAAGRGLQLLFYSVGIGQISSEVPQNLSASRPQDRQFILSSKKLLLSDSGFYLCAWSVLGGPPYEQYFGPGTRLTVT.